This section outlines one T cell receptor (beta chain) sequence together with its context. The source of the sample is a study of cytomegalovirus exposure and HLA in healthy donors. The study ran its PCR with 60 Vbeta and 13 Jbeta primers. Measured with immunoSEQ multiplex PCR; TCRdb has only the in-frame clones, and not every one. The sample yields 100,000 to 150,000 clones, around 77% seen once. Germline-derived CDR1 and CDR2 are ENHRY and SYGVKD. V lost 0 bases and J lost 3, with 21 bases in between. This CDR3 has 18 residues. Input material: PBMCs. The V and J genes are TRBV10-3 and TRBJ2-7; tentative D call: TRBD2 (6 bases). The sequence derives from a woman aged 55-69 years in good health and CMV-seronegative. The CDR3 region is CAISESNRAGRINYEQYF. The CDR3 DNA sequence: TGTGCCATCAGTGAGTCCAATCGAGCGGGTAGAATAAACTACGAGCAGTACTTC.